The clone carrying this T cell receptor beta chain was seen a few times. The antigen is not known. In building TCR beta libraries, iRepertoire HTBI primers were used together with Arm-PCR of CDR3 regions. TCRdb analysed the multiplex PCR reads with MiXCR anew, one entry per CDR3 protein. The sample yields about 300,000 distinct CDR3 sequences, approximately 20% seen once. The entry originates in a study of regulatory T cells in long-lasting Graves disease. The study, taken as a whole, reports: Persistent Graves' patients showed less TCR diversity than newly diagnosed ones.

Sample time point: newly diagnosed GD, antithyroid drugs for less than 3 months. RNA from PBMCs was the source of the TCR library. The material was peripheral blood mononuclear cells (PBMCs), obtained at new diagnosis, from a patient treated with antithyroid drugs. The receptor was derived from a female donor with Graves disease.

The CDR3 loop reads CASSMRSGQGVSYEQYF. In DNA, the CDR3 is TGCGCCAGCAGCATGAGGTCGGGACAGGGGGTCTCCTACGAGCAGTACTTC. V usage is TRBV5-1 and J usage is TRBJ2-7; 11 bases line up with TRBD1. The length of the CDR3 is 17 residues. Germline trimming cut 4 bases from V and 0 bases from J; bases unmatched to any gene: 9. Germline-derived CDR1 and CDR2 are SGHRS and YFSETQ.